The next 9 T cell receptor beta chains were all read from a single sample in a study of cytomegalovirus exposure and HLA in healthy donors. Data came from immunoSEQ multiplex PCR; TCRdb stores just in-frame clones and leaves some out. The repertoire consists of some 150,000 clones, with 86% occurring once and the leading ten covering under 25%. The sequenced sample consisted of PBMCs. The receptors originated from a man aged 18-30 years in good health and CMV-seropositive.

The V call is TRBV19, the J call TRBJ1-3, with 9 nucleotides matching TRBD1. Germline V lookup: CDR1 LNHDA, CDR2 SQIVND (reference sequence). V was pared by 3 bases and J by 1 base, with 4 bases of the junction left unmatched. The CDR3 loop spans 16 amino acids. CDR3 sequence reads: CASSILGTGSGNTIYF. Here the CDR3 DNA reads TGTGCCAGTAGTATTCTCGGGACAGGGTCTGGAAACACCATATATTTT. The full variable domain, completed using reference TRBV19 and TRBJ1-3, is DGGITQSPKYLFRKEGQNVTLSCEQNLNHDAMYWYRQDPGQGLRLIYYSQIVNDFQKGDIAEGYSVSREKKESFPLTVTSAQKNPTAFYLCASSILGTGSGNTIYFGEGSWLTVV.

The chain carries TRBV7-3 and TRBJ2-1, with 10 bases fitting TRBD2. The CDR3 length is 15 residues. Germline lookup yields CDR1 SGHTA and CDR2 FQGTGA. The ends lost 9 bases at V and 4 bases at J; junction bases unmatched: 9. The CDR3 protein is CAREIAGGPYNEQFF. CDR3 nucleotide sequence: TGTGCCAGGGAAATAGCGGGGGGCCCTTACAATGAGCAGTTCTTC. Full variable domain (outside the CDR3, taken from reference TRBV7-3 and TRBJ2-1): GAGVSQTPSNKVTEKGKYVELRCDPISGHTALYWYRQSLGQGPEFLIYFQGTGAADDSGLPNDRFFAVRPEGSVSTLKIQRTERGDSAVYLCAREIAGGPYNEQFFGPGTRLTVL.

This clone turned up a few times. The chain is built from TRBV7-9 and TRBJ2-4, with 8 positions matching TRBD1. The V gene's germline CDR1 is SEHNR and CDR2 FQNEAQ (reference sequence). This CDR3 is built from 14 residues. V lost 5 bases, J lost 8 bases, and 8 bases stayed unmatched. CDR3 loop: CASSPGQGLDIQYF. The CDR3 bases are TGTGCCAGCAGCCCCGGACAGGGTCTGGACATTCAGTACTTC.

The chain links TRBV5-6 to TRBJ1-2, with 8 bases aligning to TRBD1. Germline assignment: CDR1 SGHDT and CDR2 YYEEEE. The CDR3 runs 16 residues. The ends lost 3 bases at V and 0 bases at J; junction bases unmatched: 7. CDR3 nucleotides: TGTGCCAGCAGCTCCAGGGGACAGGCCACTAACTATGGCTACACCTTC. Amino acid sequence: CASSSRGQATNYGYTF.

CDR3: CASSFTGGYGYTF. DNA of the CDR3: TGTGCCAGCAGCTTTACAGGGGGCTATGGCTACACCTTC. The V call is TRBV5-5, the J call TRBJ1-2, with 8 bases lining up with TRBD1. The CDR3 covers 13 residues. The V gene's germline CDR1 is SGHKS and CDR2 YYEKEE (reference sequence). Losses at the gene ends were 2 bases for V and 4 bases for J; bases not matched to a gene: 1.

This chain links TRBV9 with TRBJ2-3; 9 bases align to TRBD2. CDR3 length: 15 residues. V lost 1 base and J lost 6; bases outside the gene matches: 6. Germline CDR1 reads SGDLS; CDR2 reads YYNGEE. CDR3 region: CASSVMAGGPDTQYF. The CDR3 nucleotides read TGTGCCAGCAGCGTAATGGCGGGGGGGCCTGATACGCAGTATTTT.

The CDR3 sequence is CASSPTSGESFSNTGELFF. DNA for the CDR3: TGTGCCAGCAGCCCGACTAGCGGGGAATCCTTTTCGAACACCGGGGAGCTGTTTTTT. This chain joins TRBV7-9 and TRBJ2-2; the match to TRBD2 covers 11 bases. V trimming: 5 bases; J trimming: 0 bases; junction bases outside the gene matches: 11. The germline V gene has CDR1 SEHNR and CDR2 FQNEAQ (reference sequence). This CDR3 spans 19 amino acids. The whole variable domain, remainder taken from reference TRBV7-9 and TRBJ2-2, is DTGVSQNPRHKITKRGQNVTFRCDPISEHNRLYWYRQTLGQGPEFLTYFQNEAQLEKSRLLSDRFSAERPKGSFSTLEIQRTEQGDSAMYLCASSPTSGESFSNTGELFFGEGSRLTVL.

V is TRBV5-8 and J is TRBJ2-2, with 8 bases lining up with TRBD1. CDR1 and CDR2 (germline): SGHTS, YDEGEE. Germline trimming cut 3 bases from V and 3 bases from J; bases unmatched to any gene: 4. The CDR3 contains 15 residues. Here the CDR3 DNA reads TGTGCCAGCAGCTCGGGACAGGTTTACACCGGGGAGCTGTTTTTT. Its protein is CASSSGQVYTGELFF.

The chain recombines TRBV30 with TRBJ1-1; 8 nucleotides agree with TRBD1. Germline CDR1 reads GTSNPN; CDR2 reads SVGIG (reference sequence). V dropped 4 bases and J dropped 3; count of bases not matched to a gene: 4. The CDR3 contains 13 residues. The CDR3 sequence is CAWTGGVYTEAFF. DNA for the CDR3: TGTGCCTGGACAGGGGGCGTGTACACTGAAGCTTTCTTT.